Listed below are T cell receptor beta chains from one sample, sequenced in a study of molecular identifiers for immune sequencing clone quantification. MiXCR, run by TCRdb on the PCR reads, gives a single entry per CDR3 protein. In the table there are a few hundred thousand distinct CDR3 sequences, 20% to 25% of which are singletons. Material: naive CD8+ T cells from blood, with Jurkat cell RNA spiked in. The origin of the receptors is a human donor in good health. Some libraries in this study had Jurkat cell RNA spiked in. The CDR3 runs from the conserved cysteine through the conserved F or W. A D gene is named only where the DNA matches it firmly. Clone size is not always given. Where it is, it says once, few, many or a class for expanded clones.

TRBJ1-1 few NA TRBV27 CASSASDFTEAFF
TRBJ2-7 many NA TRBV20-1 CSARDVESYEQYF
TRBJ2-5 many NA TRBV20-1 CSARDRVAVQETQYF
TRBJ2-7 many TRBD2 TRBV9 CASSPWAGAYEQYF
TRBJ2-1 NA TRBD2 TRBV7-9 CASSLLITSGSFGSDEQFF
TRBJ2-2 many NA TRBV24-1 CATSNRNTGELFF
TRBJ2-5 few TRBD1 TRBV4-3 CASSQALDRDVTQYF
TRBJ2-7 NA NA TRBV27 CACSSFNRDYEQYF
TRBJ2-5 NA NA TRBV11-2 CASSLTGEAQYF
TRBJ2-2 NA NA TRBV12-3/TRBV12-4 CASSPYRGGTGELFF
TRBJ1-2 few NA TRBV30 CAWSVWGSYTF
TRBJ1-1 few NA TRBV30 CASNLNTEAFF
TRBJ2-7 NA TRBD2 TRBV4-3 CASSQGLAPSYEQYF
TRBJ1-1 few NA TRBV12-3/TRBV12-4 CASSRGGRDTEAFF
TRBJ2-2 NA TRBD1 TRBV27 CASSPPGQGYTGELFF
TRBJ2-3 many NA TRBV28 CASSSGDRTDTQYF
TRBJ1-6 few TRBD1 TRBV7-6 CASSLGGQASPLHF
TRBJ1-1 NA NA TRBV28 CASVTPTSLNTEASF